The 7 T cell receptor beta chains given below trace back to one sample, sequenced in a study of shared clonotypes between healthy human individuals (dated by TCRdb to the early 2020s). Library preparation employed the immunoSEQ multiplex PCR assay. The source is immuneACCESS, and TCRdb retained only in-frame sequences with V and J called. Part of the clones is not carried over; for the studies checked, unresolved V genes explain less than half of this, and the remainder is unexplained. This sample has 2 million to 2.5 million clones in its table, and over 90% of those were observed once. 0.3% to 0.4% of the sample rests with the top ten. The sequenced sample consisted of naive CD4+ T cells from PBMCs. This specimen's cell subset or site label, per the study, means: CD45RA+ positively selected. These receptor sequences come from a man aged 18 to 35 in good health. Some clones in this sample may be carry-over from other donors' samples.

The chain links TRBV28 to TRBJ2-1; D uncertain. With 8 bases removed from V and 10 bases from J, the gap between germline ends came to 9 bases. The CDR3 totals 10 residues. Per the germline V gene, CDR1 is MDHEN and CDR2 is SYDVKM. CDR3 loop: CASGAGEQFF. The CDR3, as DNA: TGTGCCAGCGGTGCCGGAGAGCAGTTCTTC.

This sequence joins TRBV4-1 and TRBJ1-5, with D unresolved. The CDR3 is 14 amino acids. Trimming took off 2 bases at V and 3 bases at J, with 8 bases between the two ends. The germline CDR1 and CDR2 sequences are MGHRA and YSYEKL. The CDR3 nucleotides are TGCGCCAGCAGCCAAATGGGTCTCAATCAGCCCCAGCATTTT. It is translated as CASSQMGLNQPQHF.

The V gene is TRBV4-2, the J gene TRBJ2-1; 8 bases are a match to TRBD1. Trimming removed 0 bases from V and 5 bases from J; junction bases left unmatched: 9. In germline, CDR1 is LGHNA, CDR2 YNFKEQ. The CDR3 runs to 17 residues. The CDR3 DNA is TGTGCCAGCAGCCAAGATGTCGGACAGGGAAATCACAATGAGCAGTTCTTC. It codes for CASSQDVGQGNHNEQFF.

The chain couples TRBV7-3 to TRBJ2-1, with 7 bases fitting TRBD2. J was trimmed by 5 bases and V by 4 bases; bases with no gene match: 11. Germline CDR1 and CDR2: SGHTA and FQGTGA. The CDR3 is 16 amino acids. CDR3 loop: CASSSLLGRVHNEQFF. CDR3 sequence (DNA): TGTGCCAGCAGCTCCCTTCTTGGGAGGGTCCACAATGAGCAGTTCTTC.

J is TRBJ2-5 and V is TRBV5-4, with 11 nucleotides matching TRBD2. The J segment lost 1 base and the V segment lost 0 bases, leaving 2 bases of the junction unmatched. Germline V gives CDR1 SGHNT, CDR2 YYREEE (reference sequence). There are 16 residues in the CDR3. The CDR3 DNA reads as TGTGCCAGCAGCTTGGGTAGCGGGAGGGCCCAAGAGACCCAGTACTTC. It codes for CASSLGSGRAQETQYF.

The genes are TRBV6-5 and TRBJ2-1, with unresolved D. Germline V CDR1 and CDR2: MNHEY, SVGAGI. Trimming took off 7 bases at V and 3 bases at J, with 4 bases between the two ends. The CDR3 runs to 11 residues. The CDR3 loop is CASKYYNEQFF. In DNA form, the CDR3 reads TGTGCCAGCAAGTACTACAATGAGCAGTTCTTC.

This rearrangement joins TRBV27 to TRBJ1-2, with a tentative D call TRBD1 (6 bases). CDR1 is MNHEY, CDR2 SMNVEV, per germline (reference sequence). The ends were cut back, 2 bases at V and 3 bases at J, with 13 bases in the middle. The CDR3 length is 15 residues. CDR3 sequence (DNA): TGTGCCAGCAGTTTAGGGGGAGGGGGATACTATGGCTACACCTTC. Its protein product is CASSLGGGGYYGYTF.